Listed here is a single T cell receptor beta chain. Its antigen remains unidentified. The time point is: pre-treatment baseline. The sample is drawn from a study of blood T cell dynamics during melanoma immunotherapy. CDR3 length: 14 residues. Between the trimmed V and J ends, which lost 5 bases and 2 bases, there was a span of 10 bases. The germline V gene has CDR1 SEHNR and CDR2 FQNEAQ (reference sequence). General study points: At W3, later disease-control patients showed bifurcated PBMC repertoire changes, unlike progressors.

Generated by immunoSEQ multiplex PCR, the TCRdb table keeps only in-frame clones and is missing some. The sample has around 13,000 clones, roughly 80% seen once; the top ten hold more than 8.5%. Material: blood, obtained from a patient treated with checkpoint blockade. The J gene is TRBJ1-3, the V gene TRBV7-9; D gene ambiguous. The TCR was taken from a human donor with melanoma. The CDR3 spells CASSRTVAGNTIYF. The CDR3 nucleotides are TGTGCCAGCAGCCGTACGGTGGCTGGAAACACCATATATTTT.